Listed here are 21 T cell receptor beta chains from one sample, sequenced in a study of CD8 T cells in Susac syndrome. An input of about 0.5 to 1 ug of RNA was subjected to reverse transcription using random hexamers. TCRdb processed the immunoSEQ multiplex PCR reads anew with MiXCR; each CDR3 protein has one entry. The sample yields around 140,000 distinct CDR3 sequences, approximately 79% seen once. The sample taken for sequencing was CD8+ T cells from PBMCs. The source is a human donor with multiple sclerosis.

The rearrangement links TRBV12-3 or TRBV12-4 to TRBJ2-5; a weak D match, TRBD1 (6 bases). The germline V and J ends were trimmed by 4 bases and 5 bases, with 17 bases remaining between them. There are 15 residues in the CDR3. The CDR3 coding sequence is TGTGCCAGCAGTTCTTGGGAACAGGGTGAGGAGACCCAGTACTTC. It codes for CASSSWEQGEETQYF.

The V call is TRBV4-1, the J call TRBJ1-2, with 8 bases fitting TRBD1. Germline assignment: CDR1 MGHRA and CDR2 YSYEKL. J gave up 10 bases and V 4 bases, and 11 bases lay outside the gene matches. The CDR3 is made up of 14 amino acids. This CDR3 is CASSLLAGDRNYTF. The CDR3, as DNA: TGCGCCAGCAGCCTCCTTGCGGGGGACAGGAACTACACCTTC.

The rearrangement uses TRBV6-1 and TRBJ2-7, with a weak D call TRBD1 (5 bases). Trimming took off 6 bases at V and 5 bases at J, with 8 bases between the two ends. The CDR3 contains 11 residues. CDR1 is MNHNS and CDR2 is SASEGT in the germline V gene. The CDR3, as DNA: TGTGCCAGCAGGCAGGGCCACGAGCAGTACGTC. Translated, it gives CASRQGHEQYV.

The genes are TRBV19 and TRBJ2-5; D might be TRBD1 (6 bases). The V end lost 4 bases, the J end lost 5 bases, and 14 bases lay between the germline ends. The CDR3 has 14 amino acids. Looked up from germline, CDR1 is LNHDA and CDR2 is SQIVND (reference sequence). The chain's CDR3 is CASSTIQGMETQYF. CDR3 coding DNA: TGTGCCAGTAGTACAATACAGGGTATGGAGACCCAGTACTTC.

The CDR3: CASSSRGGTLNEQFF. CDR3 nucleotide sequence: TGTGCCAGCAGTTCCCGCGGGGGCACCTTGAATGAGCAGTTCTTC. The chain carries TRBV27 and TRBJ2-1; the D gene is possibly TRBD2 (7 bases). V was cut by 4 bases and J by 7 bases, with 17 bases left in between. Germline CDR1 and CDR2: MNHEY and SMNVEV (reference sequence). The CDR3 has 15 residues.

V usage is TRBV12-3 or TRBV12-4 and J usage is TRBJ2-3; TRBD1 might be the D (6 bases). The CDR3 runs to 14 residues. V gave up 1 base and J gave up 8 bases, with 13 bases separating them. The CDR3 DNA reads TGTGCCAGCAGTTTAGGACTACAGGGAAGTACGCAGTATTTT. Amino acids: CASSLGLQGSTQYF.

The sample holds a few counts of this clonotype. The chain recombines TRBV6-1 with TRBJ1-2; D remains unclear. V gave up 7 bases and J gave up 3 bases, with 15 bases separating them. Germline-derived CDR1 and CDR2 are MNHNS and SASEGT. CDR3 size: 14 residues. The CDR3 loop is CASTSMGSDYGYTF. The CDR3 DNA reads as TGTGCCAGCACCTCGATGGGGTCGGACTATGGCTACACCTTC.

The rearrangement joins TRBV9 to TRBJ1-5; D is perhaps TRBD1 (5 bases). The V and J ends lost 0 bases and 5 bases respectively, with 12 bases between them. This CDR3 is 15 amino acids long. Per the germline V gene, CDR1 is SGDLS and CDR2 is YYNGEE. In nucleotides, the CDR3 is TGTGCCAGCAGCGTAGGTGACAGTACCGATCAGCCCCAGCATTTT. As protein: CASSVGDSTDQPQHF.

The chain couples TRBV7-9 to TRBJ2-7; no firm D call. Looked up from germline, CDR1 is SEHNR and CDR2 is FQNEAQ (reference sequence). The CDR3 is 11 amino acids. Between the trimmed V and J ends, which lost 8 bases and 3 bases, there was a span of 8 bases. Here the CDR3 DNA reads TGTGCCAGCTCGACGTACTACGAGCAGTACTTC. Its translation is CASSTYYEQYF.

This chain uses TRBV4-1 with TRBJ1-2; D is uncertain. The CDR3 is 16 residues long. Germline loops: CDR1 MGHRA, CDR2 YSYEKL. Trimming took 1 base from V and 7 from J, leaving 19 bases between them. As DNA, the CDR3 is TGCGCCAGCAGCCAAGCGAGGGATGTGGGTCTGATTGGCTACACCTTC. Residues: CASSQARDVGLIGYTF.

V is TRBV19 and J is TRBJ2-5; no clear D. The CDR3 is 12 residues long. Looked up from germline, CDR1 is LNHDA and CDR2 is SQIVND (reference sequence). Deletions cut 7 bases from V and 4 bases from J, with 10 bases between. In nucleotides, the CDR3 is TGTGCCAGTAACTCGGGCGGAGAGACCCAGTACTTC. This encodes CASNSGGETQYF.

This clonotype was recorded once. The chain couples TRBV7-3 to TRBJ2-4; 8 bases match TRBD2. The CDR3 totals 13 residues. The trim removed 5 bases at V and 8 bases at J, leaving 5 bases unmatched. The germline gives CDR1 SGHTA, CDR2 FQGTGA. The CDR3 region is CASSPGGGDIQYF. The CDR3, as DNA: TGTGCCAGCAGCCCGGGAGGGGGAGACATTCAGTACTTC.

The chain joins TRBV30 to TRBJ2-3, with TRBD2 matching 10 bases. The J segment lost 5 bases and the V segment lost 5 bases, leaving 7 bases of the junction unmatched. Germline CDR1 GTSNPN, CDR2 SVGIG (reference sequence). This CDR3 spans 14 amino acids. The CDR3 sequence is CAWGASGSVDTQYF. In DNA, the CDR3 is TGTGCCTGGGGGGCTAGCGGGAGTGTAGATACGCAGTATTTT. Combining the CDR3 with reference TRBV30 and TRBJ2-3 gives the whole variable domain SQTIHQWPATLVQPVGSPLSLECTVEGTSNPNLYWYRQAAGRGLQLLFYSVGIGQISSEVPQNLSASRPQDRQFILSSKKLLLSDSGFYLCAWGASGSVDTQYFGPGTRLTVL.

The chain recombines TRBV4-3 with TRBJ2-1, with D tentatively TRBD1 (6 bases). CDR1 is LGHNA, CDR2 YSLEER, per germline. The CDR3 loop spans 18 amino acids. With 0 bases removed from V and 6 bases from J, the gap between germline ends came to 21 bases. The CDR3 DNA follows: TGCGCCAGCAGCCAAGACGATAGTTGGGTGCTAGGGGGCAATGAGCAGTTCTTC. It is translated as CASSQDDSWVLGGNEQFF.

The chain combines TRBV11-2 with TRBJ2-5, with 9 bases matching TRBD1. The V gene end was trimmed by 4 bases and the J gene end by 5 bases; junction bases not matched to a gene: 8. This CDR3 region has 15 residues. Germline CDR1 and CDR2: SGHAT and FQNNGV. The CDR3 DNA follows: TGTGCCAGCAGCTATGGACAGGGGACTGAGGAGACCCAGTACTTC. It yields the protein CASSYGQGTEETQYF.

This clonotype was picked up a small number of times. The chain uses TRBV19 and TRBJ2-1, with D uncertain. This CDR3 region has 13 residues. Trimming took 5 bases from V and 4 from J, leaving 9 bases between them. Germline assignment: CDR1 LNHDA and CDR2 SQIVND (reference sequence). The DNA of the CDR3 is TGTGCCAGTAGTCCCGACACATACAATGAGCAGTTCTTC. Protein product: CASSPDTYNEQFF.

CDR3 region: CSGLEQETQYF. In DNA form, the CDR3 reads TGCAGCGGGCTTGAGCAAGAGACCCAGTACTTC. The gene calls are TRBV29-1 and TRBJ2-5; D not resolved. V was pared by 7 bases and J by 2 bases, with 8 bases between. Germline CDR1 reads SQVTM; CDR2 reads ANQGSEA. This CDR3 has 11 residues. Drawing the rest from reference TRBV29-1 and TRBJ2-5, the complete variable domain is SAVISQKPSRDICQRGTSLTIQCQVDSQVTMMFWYRQQPGQSLTLIATANQGSEATYESGFVIDKFPISRPNLTFSTLTVSNMSPEDSSIYLCSGLEQETQYFGPGTRLLVL.

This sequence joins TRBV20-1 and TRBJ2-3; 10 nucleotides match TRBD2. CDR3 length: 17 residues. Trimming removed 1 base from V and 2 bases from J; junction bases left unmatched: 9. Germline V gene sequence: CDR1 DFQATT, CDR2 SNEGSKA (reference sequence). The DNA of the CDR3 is TGCAGTGCTAGAGCCCTGGGACTAGCGAGATTCACAGATACGCAGTATTTT. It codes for CSARALGLARFTDTQYF.

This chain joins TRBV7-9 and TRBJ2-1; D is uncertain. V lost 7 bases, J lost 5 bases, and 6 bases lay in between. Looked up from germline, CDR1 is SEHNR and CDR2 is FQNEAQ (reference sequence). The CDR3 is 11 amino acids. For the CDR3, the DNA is TGTGCCAGCACGCACAACAATGAGCAGTTCTTC. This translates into CASTHNNEQFF.

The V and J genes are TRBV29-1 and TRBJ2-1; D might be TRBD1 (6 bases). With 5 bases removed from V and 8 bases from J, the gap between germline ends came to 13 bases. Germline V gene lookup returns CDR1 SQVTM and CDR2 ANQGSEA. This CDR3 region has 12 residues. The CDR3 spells CSVPRGGHEQFF. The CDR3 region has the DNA TGCAGCGTTCCCCGAGGGGGTCATGAGCAGTTCTTC.

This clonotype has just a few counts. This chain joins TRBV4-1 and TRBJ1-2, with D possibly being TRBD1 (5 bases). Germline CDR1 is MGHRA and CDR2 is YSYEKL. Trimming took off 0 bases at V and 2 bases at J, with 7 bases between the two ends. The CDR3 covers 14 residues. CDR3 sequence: CASSQEGTNYGYTF. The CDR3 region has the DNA TGCGCCAGCAGCCAAGAGGGGACCAACTATGGCTACACCTTC.